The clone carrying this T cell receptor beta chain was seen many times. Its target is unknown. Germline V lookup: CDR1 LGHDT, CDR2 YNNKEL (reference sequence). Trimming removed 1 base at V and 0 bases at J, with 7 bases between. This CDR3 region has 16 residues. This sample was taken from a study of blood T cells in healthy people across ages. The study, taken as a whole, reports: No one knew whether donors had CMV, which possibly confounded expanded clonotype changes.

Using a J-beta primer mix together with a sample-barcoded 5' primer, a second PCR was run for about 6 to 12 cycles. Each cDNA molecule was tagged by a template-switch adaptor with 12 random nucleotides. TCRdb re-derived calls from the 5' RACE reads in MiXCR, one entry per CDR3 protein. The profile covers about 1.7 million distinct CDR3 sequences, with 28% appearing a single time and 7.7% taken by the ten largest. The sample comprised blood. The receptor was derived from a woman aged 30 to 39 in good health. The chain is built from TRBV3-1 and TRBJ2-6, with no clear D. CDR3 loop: CASSQVTISGANVLTF. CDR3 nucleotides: TGTGCCAGCAGCCAAGTCACCATCTCTGGGGCCAACGTCCTGACTTTC.